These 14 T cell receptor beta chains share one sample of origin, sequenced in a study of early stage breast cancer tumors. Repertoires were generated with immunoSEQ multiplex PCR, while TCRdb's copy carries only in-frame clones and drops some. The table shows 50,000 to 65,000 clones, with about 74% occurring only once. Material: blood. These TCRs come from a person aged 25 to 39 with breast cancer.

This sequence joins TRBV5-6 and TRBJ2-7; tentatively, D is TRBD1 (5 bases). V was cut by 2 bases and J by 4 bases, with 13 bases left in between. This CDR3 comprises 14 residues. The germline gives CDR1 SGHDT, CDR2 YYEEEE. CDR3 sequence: CASSFGPAGYEQYF. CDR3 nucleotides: TGTGCCAGCAGCTTCGGACCGGCAGGGTACGAGCAGTACTTC. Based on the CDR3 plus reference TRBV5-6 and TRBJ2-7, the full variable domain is DAGVTQSPTHLIKTRGQQVTLRCSPKSGHDTVSWYQQALGQGPQFIFQYYEEEERQRGNFPDRFSGHQFPNYSSELNVNALLLGDSALYLCASSFGPAGYEQYFGPGTRLTVT.

The CDR3 bases are TGTGCCATCAGGGATAGCGGGAGGCCTGAGCAGTTCTTC. This encodes CAIRDSGRPEQFF. This chain uses TRBV10-3 with TRBJ2-1; 10 bases map to TRBD2. This CDR3 spans 13 amino acids. J lost 9 bases, V lost 6 bases, and 5 bases had no gene match. Germline V gene sequence: CDR1 ENHRY, CDR2 SYGVKD.

This CDR3 reads CASREGHSANYGYTF. In nucleotides, the CDR3 is TGTGCCAGCAGAGAGGGACACTCCGCTAACTATGGCTACACCTTC. This chain links TRBV6-6 with TRBJ1-2; the D gene is possibly TRBD1 (6 bases). The CDR3 runs 15 residues. V was trimmed by 6 bases and J by 0 bases, leaving 14 bases between them. Germline V gene data show CDR1 as MNHNY and CDR2 as SVGAGI (reference sequence).

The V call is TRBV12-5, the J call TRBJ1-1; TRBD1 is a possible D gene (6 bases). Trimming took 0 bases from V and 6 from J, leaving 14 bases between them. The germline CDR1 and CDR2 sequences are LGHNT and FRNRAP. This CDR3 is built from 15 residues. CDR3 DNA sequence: TGTGCTAGTGGTTTGGTCCTCGGACAGTTTGCTGAAGCTTTCTTT. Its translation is CASGLVLGQFAEAFF.

The CDR3 loop reads CAFRGRTGPDEQYF. In nucleotides, the CDR3 is TGTGCCTTCCGGGGCCGGACAGGCCCGGACGAGCAGTACTTC. The chain employs TRBV5-4 and TRBJ2-7; TRBD1 matches 7 bases. Unmatched junction bases numbered 15, after V lost 10 bases and J lost 5 bases. The CDR3 runs 14 residues. Looked up from germline, CDR1 is SGHNT and CDR2 is YYREEE (reference sequence).

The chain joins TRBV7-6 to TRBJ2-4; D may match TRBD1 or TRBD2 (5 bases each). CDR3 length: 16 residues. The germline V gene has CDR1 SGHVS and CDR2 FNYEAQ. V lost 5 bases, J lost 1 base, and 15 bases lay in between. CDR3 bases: TGTGCCAGCAGCCCAGACGGGGCCGGGGCCAAAAACATTCAGTACTTC. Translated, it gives CASSPDGAGAKNIQYF.

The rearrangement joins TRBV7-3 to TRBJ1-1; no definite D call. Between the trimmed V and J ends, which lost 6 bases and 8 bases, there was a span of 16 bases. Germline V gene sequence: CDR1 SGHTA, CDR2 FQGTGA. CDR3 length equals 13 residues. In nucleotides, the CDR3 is TGTGCCAGCAGTCTCGTAGGAGGTGTCGAAGCTTTCTTT. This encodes CASSLVGGVEAFF.

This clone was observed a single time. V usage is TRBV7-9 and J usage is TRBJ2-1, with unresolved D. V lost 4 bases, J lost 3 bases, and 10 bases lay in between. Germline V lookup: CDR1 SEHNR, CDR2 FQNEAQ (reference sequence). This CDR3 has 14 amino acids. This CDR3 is CASSSPPGYNEQFF. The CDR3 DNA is TGTGCCAGCAGCTCTCCCCCTGGCTACAATGAGCAGTTCTTC.

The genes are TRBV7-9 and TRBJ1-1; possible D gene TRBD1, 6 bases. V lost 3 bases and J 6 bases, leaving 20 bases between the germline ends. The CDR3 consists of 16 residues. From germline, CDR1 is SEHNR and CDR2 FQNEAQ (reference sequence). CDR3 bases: TGTGCCAGCAGCTTGTTTCGAGACAGGCCCAGGGCTGAAGCTTTCTTT. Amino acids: CASSLFRDRPRAEAFF.

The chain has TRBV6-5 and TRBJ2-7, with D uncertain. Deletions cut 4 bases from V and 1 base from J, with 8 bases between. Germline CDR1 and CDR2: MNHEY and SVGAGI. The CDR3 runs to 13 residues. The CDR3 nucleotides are TGTGCCAGCAGTTTGAGACGGTCCTACGAGCAGTACTTC. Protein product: CASSLRRSYEQYF.

The CDR3 DNA sequence: TGTGCCAGCAAGAACACTGGCGGAGCCTACGAGCAGTACTTC. This codes for CASKNTGGAYEQYF. The chain carries TRBV6-1 and TRBJ2-7; D is unresolved. The CDR3 has 14 residues. V was pared by 7 bases and J by 2 bases, with 15 bases between. CDR1 is MNHNS and CDR2 is SASEGT in the germline V gene.

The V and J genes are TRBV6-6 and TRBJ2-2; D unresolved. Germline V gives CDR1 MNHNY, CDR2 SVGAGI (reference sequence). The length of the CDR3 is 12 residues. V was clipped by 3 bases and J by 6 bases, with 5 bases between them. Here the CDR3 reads CASSYRAGELFF. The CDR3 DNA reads TGTGCCAGCAGTTATCGGGCCGGGGAGCTGTTTTTT.

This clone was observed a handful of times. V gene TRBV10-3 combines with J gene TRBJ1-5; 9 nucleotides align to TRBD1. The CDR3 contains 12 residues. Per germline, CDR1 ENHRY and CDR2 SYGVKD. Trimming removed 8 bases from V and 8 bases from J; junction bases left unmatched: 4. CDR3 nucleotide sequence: TGTGCCATCGGGGACAGGGCTGAGCCCCAGCATTTT. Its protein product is CAIGDRAEPQHF.

CDR3 in DNA: TGCAGCGTTGAGGCCGGGACAGGGGTCTACGAGCAGTACTTC. It encodes CSVEAGTGVYEQYF. The chain carries TRBV29-1 and TRBJ2-7; 10 bases line up with TRBD1. The length of the CDR3 is 14 residues. V shed 3 bases and J 3 bases; nucleotides not matched to a gene: 5. Germline lookup yields CDR1 SQVTM and CDR2 ANQGSEA.